One sample yielded the 32 T cell receptor beta chains listed below, sequenced in a study of T cell repertoires in cytomegalovirus infection. One entry per CDR3 protein, called by TCRdb with MiXCR from the reads. This table holds more than 500,000 distinct CDR3 sequences, 15% to 20% found once. Sequenced: CD8+ T cells from PBMCs. The receptors were sampled from a human donor in good health (CMV status not recorded). Some clones in this sample may be carry-over from other donors' samples.

As for this clonotype: It may be a read error: a sequence one base away is much more abundant. The chain has TRBV15 and TRBJ1-5; the D is unclear. The germline V gene encodes CDR1 LNHNV and CDR2 YYDKDF (reference sequence). V was cut by 1 base and J by 2 bases, with 6 bases left in between. The CDR3 runs 14 residues. CDR3 in amino acids: CATSRGWGNQPQHF. The CDR3 nucleotides are TGTGCCACCAGCAGAGGATGGGGCAATCAGCCCCAGCATTTT. The full variable domain, completed using reference TRBV15 and TRBJ1-5, is DAMVIQNPRYQVTQFGKPVTLSCSQTLNHNVMYWYQQKSSQAPKLLFHYYDKDFNNEADTPDNFQSRRPNTSFCFLDIRSPGLGDTAMYLCATSRGWGNQPQHFGDGTRLSIL.

Comment on this clonotype: A much larger clonotype is one base distant, so this may be a read error. This likely comes from a read error, as the CDR3 has no conserved phenylalanine or tryptophan at its end. The J gene is TRBJ2-4, the V gene TRBV12-3 or TRBV12-4; possible D gene TRBD1, 6 bases. The CDR3 runs 14 residues. Trimming took off 6 bases at V and 6 bases at J, with 15 bases between the two ends. The CDR3 bases are TGTGCCAGCAGCCAATCAGGGGCTGGAAACATTCAGTACTTA. It codes for CASSQSGAGNIQYL.

This clonotype was recorded at least ten times. The chain employs TRBV7-8 and TRBJ2-7, with D tentatively TRBD1 (5 bases). Trimming removed 1 base at V and 0 bases at J, with 10 bases between. This CDR3 is built from 15 residues. Germline CDR1 reads SGHVS; CDR2 reads FQNEAQ. The CDR3 loop is CASSLEGVPSYEQYF. CDR3 DNA sequence: TGTGCCAGCAGCTTAGAAGGGGTTCCCTCCTACGAGCAGTACTTC.

This clonotype was found a few times. V is TRBV12-3 or TRBV12-4 and J is TRBJ2-6; 7 bases match TRBD1. With 5 bases clipped from V and 1 base from J, the junction kept 14 bases outside the gene matches. There are 19 residues in the CDR3. The CDR3 loop reads CASSPRTGYPLSGANVLTF. The CDR3 DNA sequence: TGTGCCAGCAGTCCTCGGACAGGTTATCCTCTTTCTGGGGCCAACGTCCTGACTTTC.

This clonotype was seen at least ten times. The V gene is TRBV7-8, the J gene TRBJ1-2; unclear D gene. The ends were cut back, 1 base at V and 2 bases at J, with 5 bases in the middle. Germline loops: CDR1 SGHVS, CDR2 FQNEAQ. The CDR3 covers 13 residues. Here the CDR3 reads CASSLEANYGYTF. DNA of the CDR3: TGTGCCAGCAGCTTAGAGGCCAACTATGGCTACACCTTC. Full variable domain (missing parts from reference TRBV7-8 and TRBJ1-2): GAGVSQSPRYKVAKRGQDVALRCDPISGHVSLFWYQQALGQGPEFLTYFQNEAQLDKSGLPSDRFFAERPEGSVSTLKIQRTQQEDSAVYLCASSLEANYGYTFGSGTRLTVV.

This clonotype was detected ten times or more. The chain joins TRBV6-1 to TRBJ1-3; TRBD1 agrees at 8 bases. V shed 4 bases, J shed 4 bases, and the junction held 9 bases outside the gene matches. Germline V lookup: CDR1 MNHNS, CDR2 SASEGT. The CDR3 contains 16 residues. The CDR3 nucleotides read TGTGCCAGCAGTGCTTCAGGGGGCTTTTCCGGAAACACCATATATTTT. Residues: CASSASGGFSGNTIYF.

The chain couples TRBV28 to TRBJ2-7; 10 bases fit TRBD2. V was pared by 6 bases and J by 2 bases, with 4 bases of the junction left unmatched. Germline CDR1 reads MDHEN; CDR2 reads SYDVKM. The length of the CDR3 is 14 residues. The CDR3 DNA reads as TGTGCCAGCAGGCTAGCGGGAGATCCCTACGAGCAGTACTTC. Translation gives CASRLAGDPYEQYF.

This clonotype showed up just a few times. The rearrangement links TRBV10-2 to TRBJ2-1; 8 positions agree with TRBD2. Germline CDR1 WSHSY, CDR2 SAAADI. This CDR3 has 12 amino acids. V was clipped by 0 bases and J by 14 bases; unmatched bases: 3. CDR3 residues: CASSESGLEKFF. CDR3 nucleotide sequence: TGCGCCAGCAGTGAGTCGGGACTAGAAAAGTTCTTC.

This clonotype turned up a few times. This chain connects TRBV7-3 to TRBJ2-1; D not certain. With 4 bases removed from V and 6 bases from J, the gap between germline ends came to 10 bases. The CDR3 has 13 amino acids. Germline CDR1 reads SGHTA; CDR2 reads FQGTGA. The CDR3 sequence is CASSSTAPNEQFF. The CDR3 DNA sequence: TGTGCCAGCAGCTCGACCGCCCCCAATGAGCAGTTCTTC.

This chain links TRBV3-1 with TRBJ2-7, with 8 bases identical to TRBD2. From germline, CDR1 is LGHDT and CDR2 YNNKEL (reference sequence). V gave up 4 bases and J gave up 5 bases; unmatched junction bases: 13. The CDR3 is made up of 16 amino acids. The CDR3 reads CASSPYLAGGYDEQYF. In DNA form, the CDR3 reads TGTGCCAGCAGCCCCTACCTGGCGGGGGGCTACGACGAGCAGTACTTC.

The chain's CDR3 is CASSFTITTGGKETQYF. Here the CDR3 DNA reads TGCGCCAGCAGCTTTACCATTACGACCGGGGGAAAAGAGACCCAGTACTTC. The rearrangement uses TRBV5-1 and TRBJ2-5, with a tentative D call TRBD2 (6 bases). CDR1 and CDR2 from the germline V gene are SGHRS and YFSETQ. The CDR3 length is 17 residues. Trimming left V 2 bases short and J 3 bases short, with 20 bases between.

This clonotype was counted a few times. J is TRBJ1-1 and V is TRBV7-9; D uncertain. V was pared by 1 base and J by 4 bases, with 10 bases between. The CDR3 length is 14 residues. The germline gives CDR1 SEHNR, CDR2 FQNEAQ (reference sequence). The CDR3, as DNA: TGTGCCAGCAGCTTAGGACTAAAAGGCACTGAAGCTTTCTTT. This encodes CASSLGLKGTEAFF.

In its sample, this clonotype was seen many times. This chain uses TRBV10-3 with TRBJ2-5; possible D gene TRBD2, 6 bases. Trimming cost V 5 bases and J 5 bases, with 21 bases left between them. CDR3 size: 16 residues. Germline V CDR1 and CDR2: ENHRY, SYGVKD. The chain's CDR3 is CAISPGLEGLGETQYF. The CDR3 nucleotides are TGTGCCATCAGTCCGGGACTCGAGGGTCTTGGTGAGACCCAGTACTTC.

This clonotype was counted ten times or more. This chain joins TRBV7-2 and TRBJ2-5; possible D gene TRBD1, 6 bases. CDR1 SGHTA and CDR2 FQGNSA come from the germline V gene. The CDR3 spans 15 residues. With 3 bases removed from V and 10 bases from J, the gap between germline ends came to 21 bases. CDR3: CASSLPRGRMMIQYF. DNA for the CDR3: TGTGCCAGCAGCTTGCCCAGGGGCCGTATGATGATCCAGTACTTC.

The sample holds many counts of this clonotype. The chain has TRBV28 and TRBJ2-5, with 12 bases that match TRBD2. The V gene's germline CDR1 is MDHEN and CDR2 SYDVKM. V trimming: 4 bases; J trimming: 2 bases; junction bases outside the gene matches: 11. The CDR3 has 18 residues. The CDR3 region is CASSSILAGGLPQETQYF. DNA of the CDR3: TGTGCCAGCAGTTCGATACTAGCGGGAGGTCTCCCGCAAGAGACCCAGTACTTC. Complete variable domain (other parts from reference TRBV28 and TRBJ2-5): DVKVTQSSRYLVKRTGEKVFLECVQDMDHENMFWYRQDPGLGLRLIYFSYDVKMKEKGDIPEGYSVSREKKERFSLILESASTNQTSMYLCASSSILAGGLPQETQYFGPGTRLLVL.

The rearrangement joins TRBV20-1 to TRBJ1-1; D ambiguous. The V and J ends lost 5 bases and 4 bases respectively, with 20 bases between them. CDR1 is DFQATT, CDR2 SNEGSKA, per germline (reference sequence). There are 15 residues in the CDR3. The CDR3 nucleotides are TGCAGTGCTCAGACTCAAAACTATATCGGCACTGAAGCTTTCTTT. This codes for CSAQTQNYIGTEAFF.

This clonotype was seen many times. J is TRBJ1-1 and V is TRBV10-3, with 8 bases fitting TRBD1. This CDR3 is 15 amino acids long. Germline V gene data show CDR1 as ENHRY and CDR2 as SYGVKD. With 11 bases clipped from V and 3 bases from J, the junction kept 14 bases outside the gene matches. The CDR3 bases are TGTGCCTCAGAAAAGACAGGGGAGGAGGACACTGAAGCTTTCTTT. Translation gives CASEKTGEEDTEAFF.

This clonotype was seen at least ten times. The chain recombines TRBV7-2 with TRBJ2-7, with D hard to call. Trimming stripped 3 bases from V and 3 bases from J, with 6 bases between. The CDR3 covers 12 residues. The germline gives CDR1 SGHTA, CDR2 FQGNSA. The CDR3 coding sequence is TGTGCCAGCAGCTTTCCCCTCTACGAGCAGTACTTC. The encoded protein is CASSFPLYEQYF.

In its sample, this clonotype was seen many times. V and J are TRBV5-1 and TRBJ2-2; possibly TRBD2 for D (6 bases). V lost 7 bases, J lost 0 bases, and 7 bases lay in between. The CDR3 sequence is 13 residues long. CDR1 and CDR2 (germline): SGHRS, YFSETQ. The CDR3 loop is CASGGTNTGELFF. In DNA form, the CDR3 reads TGCGCCAGCGGCGGGACGAACACCGGGGAGCTGTTTTTT.

This clonotype was seen repeatedly, ten times or more. This rearrangement joins TRBV28 to TRBJ1-1; D might be TRBD1 (6 bases). Per germline, CDR1 MDHEN and CDR2 SYDVKM. The V end was cut by 3 bases, the J end by 1 base, with 15 bases between. CDR3 length: 16 residues. CDR3 sequence (DNA): TGTGCCAGCAGTTTGGTATGGACAGCATCGAACACTGAAGCTTTCTTT. This translates into CASSLVWTASNTEAFF. The full variable domain, its missing parts supplied by reference TRBV28 and TRBJ1-1, is DVKVTQSSRYLVKRTGEKVFLECVQDMDHENMFWYRQDPGLGLRLIYFSYDVKMKEKGDIPEGYSVSREKKERFSLILESASTNQTSMYLCASSLVWTASNTEAFFGQGTRLTVV.

This clonotype was counted many times. The rearrangement uses TRBV12-3 or TRBV12-4 and TRBJ1-5; no reliable D call. CDR3 length: 16 residues. V gave up 4 bases and J gave up 5 bases, with 18 bases separating them. CDR3 coding DNA: TGTGCCAGCAGTTGGTCTGGCAGAGGCCAAGATCAGCCCCAGCATTTT. Translating it yields CASSWSGRGQDQPQHF.

The chain joins TRBV27 to TRBJ2-7; the D gene is possibly TRBD2 (5 bases). The germline CDR1 and CDR2 sequences are MNHEY and SMNVEV (reference sequence). Trimming took 7 bases from V and 2 from J, leaving 12 bases between them. The CDR3 loop spans 13 amino acids. CDR3 sequence: CASKFRGAYEQYF. CDR3 sequence (DNA): TGTGCCAGCAAATTTCGGGGAGCCTACGAGCAGTACTTC.

This clonotype turned up a few times. V usage is TRBV20-1 and J usage is TRBJ2-1; 7 bases map to TRBD2. The V gene's germline CDR1 is DFQATT and CDR2 SNEGSKA (reference sequence). This CDR3 comprises 14 residues. Germline trimming cut 2 bases from V and 9 bases from J; bases unmatched to any gene: 10. This CDR3 reads CSARSLGVAGEQFF. The CDR3 DNA reads TGCAGTGCTAGATCCCTGGGGGTAGCGGGTGAGCAGTTCTTC.

The chain recombines TRBV12-5 with TRBJ2-5, with 8 nucleotides matching TRBD2. The CDR3 has 17 amino acids. The germline CDR1 and CDR2 sequences are LGHNT and FRNRAP. V shed 3 bases and J 2 bases; nucleotides not matched to a gene: 11. CDR3 protein: CASGFPREAGGQETQYF. CDR3 nucleotide sequence: TGTGCTAGTGGTTTCCCCAGGGAGGCGGGGGGACAAGAGACCCAGTACTTC. The full variable domain, rest sourced from reference TRBV12-5 and TRBJ2-5, is DARVTQTPRHKVTEMGQEVTMRCQPILGHNTVFWYRQTMMQGLELLAYFRNRAPLDDSGMPKDRFSAEMPDATLATLKIQPSEPRDSAVYFCASGFPREAGGQETQYFGPGTRLLVL.

This clonotype has ten or more counts. The chain employs TRBV27 and TRBJ2-1, with D possibly TRBD1 on 6 matching bases. CDR3 length: 13 amino acids. Germline-derived CDR1 and CDR2 are MNHEY and SMNVEV (reference sequence). V lost 6 bases, J lost 2 bases, and 8 bases lay in between. The CDR3: CASRTGPYNEQFF. In nucleotides, the CDR3 is TGTGCCAGCAGAACAGGGCCCTACAATGAGCAGTTCTTC.

The J gene is TRBJ1-1, the V gene TRBV9; no reliable D call. Germline V CDR1 and CDR2: SGDLS, YYNGEE. V lost 2 bases and J 1 base, leaving 6 bases between the germline ends. The CDR3 loop spans 13 amino acids. CDR3 sequence: CASSVGANTEAFF. As DNA, the CDR3 is TGTGCCAGCAGCGTCGGAGCGAACACTGAAGCTTTCTTT.

The chain recombines TRBV23-1 with TRBJ1-2; 12 bases align to TRBD1. TRBV23-1 belongs to the ORF category, with a function that is uncertain. Trimming cost V 6 bases and J 4 bases; bases outside gene matches: 9. The CDR3 covers 16 residues. CDR3 bases: TGCGCCAGCAGACGGACCGGGACAGGGGGCTGCTATGGCTACACCTTC. It specifies CASRRTGTGGCYGYTF.

This clonotype was observed many times. CDR3 amino acids: CASREGGEQYF. In DNA form, the CDR3 reads TGTGCCAGCAGGGAGGGTGGCGAGCAGTACTTC. V is TRBV7-8 and J is TRBJ2-7, with a possible D match to TRBD2 (6 bases). This CDR3 region has 11 residues. Trimming pared 6 bases from V and 6 bases from J, leaving 9 bases between. Germline V gene sequence: CDR1 SGHVS, CDR2 FQNEAQ.

The chain recombines TRBV19 with TRBJ1-6, with TRBD1 as a possible D gene (5 bases). CDR3 length: 14 residues. CDR1 is LNHDA and CDR2 is SQIVND in the germline V gene (reference sequence). V lost 7 bases to trimming and J lost 8 bases, with 15 bases between them. CDR3 loop: CASTQGAIDSPLHF. In nucleotides, the CDR3 is TGTGCCAGTACCCAAGGGGCAATTGATTCACCCCTCCACTTT.

This clonotype was seen a handful of times. V and J are TRBV20-1 and TRBJ1-2; 7 bases map to TRBD1. Per germline, CDR1 DFQATT and CDR2 SNEGSKA (reference sequence). The CDR3 has 16 residues. The V and J ends lost 0 bases and 1 base, in that order; junction bases with no gene match: 8. In DNA, the CDR3 is TGCAGTGCTAGAGATACGGGACAGTCCATTAACTATGGCTACACCTTC. This sequence encodes CSARDTGQSINYGYTF.

V and J are TRBV6-1 and TRBJ2-2; the D gene is possibly TRBD2 (5 bases). This CDR3 has 11 residues. Trimming cost V 11 bases and J 5 bases, with 9 bases left between them. CDR1 and CDR2 from the germline V gene are MNHNS and SASEGT. CDR3 protein: CAGRDTGELFF. CDR3 sequence (DNA): TGTGCCGGTCGGGATACCGGGGAGCTGTTTTTT.

The chain carries TRBV2 and TRBJ2-7; D remains unclear. Germline V gene lookup returns CDR1 SNHLY and CDR2 FYNNEI. The CDR3 sequence is 11 residues long. V lost 7 bases, J lost 7 bases, and 11 bases lay in between. The CDR3 sequence is CASIRVGEQYF. CDR3 nucleotides: TGTGCCAGCATTCGAGTAGGGGAGCAGTACTTC.